The 4 T cell receptor beta chains given below trace back to one sample, sequenced in a study of CD8+ T cells in alopecia areata. It was cDNA, reverse transcribed from extracted RNA, that served as the sequencing template. The repertoire was sequenced with immunoSEQ multiplex PCR; TCRdb's copy has only in-frame clones and lacks some. Here the sample spans fewer than 250,000 clones, 40% to 45% being singletons. As to treatment: oral pan-JAK inhibitor, 5-10 mg twice daily. The starting material was CD4+ T cells sorted from blood, obtained at roughly week 36, from a patient treated with tofacitinib. These receptors were obtained from a human donor with alopecia areata.

This clone was counted a single time. The chain is built from TRBV4-3 and TRBJ1-5, with D tentatively TRBD1 (6 bases). The germline CDR1 and CDR2 sequences are LGHNA and YSLEER. The CDR3 covers 15 residues. V dropped 2 bases and J dropped 4 bases, with 12 bases sitting between them. The CDR3 DNA is TGCGCCAGCAGCCAAATCTCACAGGGTAATCAGCCCCAGCATTTT. Its protein product is CASSQISQGNQPQHF.

This clone was counted at least ten times. The chain couples TRBV6-5 to TRBJ2-2, with D unclear. The CDR3 is 12 residues long. V lost 2 bases, J lost 6 bases, and 4 bases lay in between. Germline CDR1 is MNHEY and CDR2 is SVGAGI. The CDR3 loop is CASSYDSGELFF. The CDR3 DNA reads as TGTGCCAGCAGTTACGATTCCGGGGAGCTGTTTTTT.

The chain is built from TRBV5-1 and TRBJ2-5, with D possibly matching TRBD1 (8 bases). Germline assignment: CDR1 SGHRS and CDR2 YFSETQ. V was clipped by 0 bases and J by 5 bases, with 14 bases between them. CDR3 length: 15 residues. As DNA, the CDR3 is TGCGCCAGCAGCTTGGCCGACAGGGGAGGGGAGACCCAGTACTTC. Translated, it gives CASSLADRGGETQYF.

With respect to this clone: The same CDR3 arises from other DNA sequences in this sample as well. V is TRBV5-1 and J is TRBJ2-3; D is ambiguous. Germline V lookup: CDR1 SGHRS, CDR2 YFSETQ. The CDR3 extends over 12 amino acids. Trimming removed 0 bases at V and 2 bases at J, with 1 base between. DNA of the CDR3: TGCGCCAGCAGCTTGGCCACAGATACGCAGTATTTT. Amino acids: CASSLATDTQYF.